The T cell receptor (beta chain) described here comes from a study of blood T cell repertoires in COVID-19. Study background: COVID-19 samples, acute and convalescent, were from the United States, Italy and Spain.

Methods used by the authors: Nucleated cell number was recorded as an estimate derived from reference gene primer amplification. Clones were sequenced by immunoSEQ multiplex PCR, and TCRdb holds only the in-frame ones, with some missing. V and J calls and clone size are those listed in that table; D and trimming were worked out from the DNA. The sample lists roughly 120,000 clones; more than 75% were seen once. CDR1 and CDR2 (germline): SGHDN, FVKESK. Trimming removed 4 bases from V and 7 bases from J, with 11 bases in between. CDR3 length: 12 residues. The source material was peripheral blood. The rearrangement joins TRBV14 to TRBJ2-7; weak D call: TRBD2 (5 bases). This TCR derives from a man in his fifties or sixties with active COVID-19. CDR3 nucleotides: TGTGCCAGCAGCCGGGCCCCGGGGGAGCAGTACGTC. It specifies CASSRAPGEQYV.